Detailed here is one T cell receptor (beta chain). What it recognizes is unknown. This sample was included in a study of Graves' ophthalmopathy and Graves' hyperthyroidism. Study conclusions and caveats: Blood shared most expanded thyroid clonotypes above 0.001 frequency.

Amplification of TCR beta CDR3 regions used RNA transcripts. RT-PCR in the first round used HTBI primers; a second-round multiplex PCR followed. MiXCR was run by TCRdb on the multiplex PCR reads, yielding one entry per CDR3 protein. This sample has around 1,000,000 distinct CDR3 sequences; about two fifths occur once, and the top ten carry around 10%. This CDR3 contains 14 residues. Germline values: CDR1 SGHRS, CDR2 YFSETQ. Deletions cut 0 bases from V and 11 bases from J, with 15 bases between. Patients newly diagnosed with hyperthyroidism, under 2 months' duration, were aged 18 to 65, the study reports. No donor had other autoimmune disease, uncontrolled infection, pregnancy or lactation.

The clonotype was recovered from an adult man with Graves' hyperthyroidism. Sequencing was done on a sample of peripheral blood or thyroid tissue (not recorded which). This sequence joins TRBV5-1 and TRBJ1-5; tentatively, D is TRBD1 (6 bases). For the CDR3, the DNA is TGCGCCAGCAGCTTGGGGACAGTCCAAGAGACCCAGCATTTT. This encodes CASSLGTVQETQHF.